This TCR beta chain is from a study of T cell responses to AZD1222 COVID-19 vaccine. Points from the study as a whole: At baseline, just five to seven AZD1222 recipients tested seropositive. White British ancestry dominated among donors, who included more females, and clonal diversity was possibly underestimated. Reportedly, nearly half the spike-specific TCRs target unmutated variant regions. Spike regions recognized by vaccine-associated CD4 TCRs spanned the protein, led by 160-218 and 743-854.

TCRdb keeps only in-frame clones here, not all; method: immunoSEQ multiplex PCR. The data show 150,000 to 200,000 clones, roughly 92% seen once. With 5 bases removed from V and 5 bases from J, the gap between germline ends came to 13 bases. Germline CDR1 reads SGHRS; CDR2 reads YFSETQ. This CDR3 is 14 amino acids long. Notes on this clone: Its target is not known.

This chain connects TRBV5-1 to TRBJ2-2; D is perhaps TRBD1 (7 bases). The TCR originated in an adult who received the AZD1222 COVID-19 vaccine. The specimen was peripheral blood, collected 28 days after the second AZD1222 dose. CDR3 in amino acids: CASSPQGGTGELFF. The CDR3, as DNA: TGCGCCAGCAGTCCCCAGGGGGGAACCGGGGAGCTGTTTTTT.